These T cell receptor beta chains were read from a single sample in a study of T cells in Graves' hyperthyroidism and ophthalmopathy. A single record per CDR3 protein comes from TCRdb applying MiXCR to the multiplex PCR reads. The table shows more than 300,000 distinct CDR3 sequences, with roughly 20% occurring only once. The sample consisted of blood. Receptor source: a man aged 18 to 29 with Graves' ophthalmopathy. Both conserved end residues are part of each CDR3. Fields, in order: CDR3 length, D gene, clone size, J gene, V gene, CDR3 protein, CDR3 DNA. D genes are given only for firm matches. Expanded clones are given a class, and other clones once, few, many or no size at all.

CDR3 length: 13; D gene: NA; clone size: many; J gene: TRBJ1-2; V gene: TRBV27; CDR3 protein: CASSHTGWDGYTF; CDR3 DNA: TGTGCCAGCAGCCATACAGGGTGGGATGGCTACACCTTC
CDR3 length: 16; D gene: NA; clone size: many; J gene: TRBJ2-1; V gene: TRBV7-9; CDR3 protein: CASSLDLVGTINEQFF; CDR3 DNA: TGTGCCAGCAGCTTAGATCTGGTTGGTACAATTAATGAGCAGTTCTTC
CDR3 length: 18; D gene: NA; clone size: NA; J gene: TRBJ2-2; V gene: TRBV3-1; CDR3 protein: CASSQASGAGGVTGELFF; CDR3 DNA: TGTGCCAGCAGCCAAGCCTCGGGGGCAGGGGGGGTCACCGGGGAGCTGTTTTTT
CDR3 length: 16; D gene: NA; clone size: many; J gene: TRBJ2-7; V gene: TRBV10-3; CDR3 protein: CAISDILFGQSYEQYF; CDR3 DNA: TGTGCCATCAGTGATATATTGTTCGGGCAGTCCTACGAGCAGTACTTC
CDR3 length: 18; D gene: TRBD1; clone size: NA; J gene: TRBJ2-5; V gene: TRBV19; CDR3 protein: CASSKRTGSRGAQETQYF; CDR3 DNA: TGTGCCAGCAGCAAAAGGACAGGGTCACGAGGGGCCCAAGAGACCCAGTACTTC
CDR3 length: 15; D gene: TRBD2; clone size: NA; J gene: TRBJ2-3; V gene: TRBV5-6; CDR3 protein: CASSWGAGVGDTQYF; CDR3 DNA: TGTGCCAGCAGCTGGGGAGCGGGGGTGGGGGATACGCAGTATTTT
CDR3 length: 13; D gene: NA; clone size: few; J gene: TRBJ2-2; V gene: TRBV24-1; CDR3 protein: CATSEGDGGELFF; CDR3 DNA: TGTGCCACCAGTGAAGGGGACGGCGGGGAGCTGTTTTTT
CDR3 length: 16; D gene: NA; clone size: few; J gene: TRBJ1-3; V gene: TRBV14; CDR3 protein: CASSLYRGSHGNTIYF; CDR3 DNA: TGTGCCAGCAGCCTATATCGTGGGAGTCATGGAAACACCATATATTTT
CDR3 length: 18; D gene: TRBD2; clone size: NA; J gene: TRBJ2-1; V gene: TRBV2; CDR3 protein: CASPSPGASGGPYNEQFF; CDR3 DNA: TGTGCCAGCCCTTCCCCCGGGGCTAGCGGGGGGCCTTACAATGAGCAGTTCTTC
CDR3 length: 16; D gene: TRBD2; clone size: NA; J gene: TRBJ2-3; V gene: TRBV7-9; CDR3 protein: CASSQGLAGDTDTQYF; CDR3 DNA: TGTGCCAGCAGCCAAGGGCTAGCGGGGGACACAGATACGCAGTATTTT
CDR3 length: 13; D gene: NA; clone size: many; J gene: TRBJ1-1; V gene: TRBV3-1; CDR3 protein: CASSQTPLTEAFF; CDR3 DNA: TGTGCCAGCAGCCAAACACCTCTCACTGAAGCTTTCTTT
CDR3 length: 16; D gene: TRBD2; clone size: NA; J gene: TRBJ2-1; V gene: TRBV7-9; CDR3 protein: CASSRDSSGGEDEQFF; CDR3 DNA: TGTGCCAGCAGTCGGGACTCTAGCGGGGGGGAGGATGAGCAGTTCTTC
CDR3 length: 17; D gene: NA; clone size: NA; J gene: TRBJ2-5; V gene: TRBV5-1; CDR3 protein: CASSFLDRKSLQETQYF; CDR3 DNA: TGCGCCAGCAGCTTCCTCGACAGGAAAAGCCTACAAGAGACCCAGTACTTC
CDR3 length: 17; D gene: NA; clone size: few; J gene: TRBJ2-2; V gene: TRBV11-3; CDR3 protein: CASSLSFQVEGTGELFF; CDR3 DNA: TGTGCCAGCAGCTTAAGTTTCCAGGTCGAGGGCACCGGGGAGCTGTTTTTT
CDR3 length: 15; D gene: NA; clone size: few; J gene: TRBJ2-2; V gene: TRBV20-1; CDR3 protein: CSARDVRGGVGELFF; CDR3 DNA: TGCAGTGCTAGAGATGTCAGGGGGGGGGTCGGGGAGCTGTTTTTT
CDR3 length: 14; D gene: NA; clone size: many; J gene: TRBJ1-2; V gene: TRBV3-1; CDR3 protein: CASSQESANYGYTF; CDR3 DNA: TGTGCCAGCAGCCAAGAATCTGCGAACTATGGCTACACCTTC
CDR3 length: 14; D gene: NA; clone size: many; J gene: TRBJ2-7; V gene: TRBV6-1; CDR3 protein: CASRIGPTGYEQYF; CDR3 DNA: TGTGCCAGCAGAATAGGGCCAACGGGATACGAGCAGTACTTC
CDR3 length: 13; D gene: TRBD2; clone size: many; J gene: TRBJ2-3; V gene: TRBV19; CDR3 protein: CASSPGRADTQYF; CDR3 DNA: TGTGCCAGTTCGCCGGGGAGGGCAGATACGCAGTATTTT
CDR3 length: 17; D gene: NA; clone size: NA; J gene: TRBJ1-2; V gene: TRBV10-3; CDR3 protein: CAISELSGGALRYGYTF; CDR3 DNA: TGTGCCATCAGTGAGCTAAGCGGGGGGGCCTTGAGATATGGCTACACCTTC
CDR3 length: 15; D gene: NA; clone size: many; J gene: TRBJ1-1; V gene: TRBV13; CDR3 protein: CASSLWVDMNTEAFF; CDR3 DNA: TGTGCCAGCAGCTTATGGGTGGACATGAACACTGAAGCTTTCTTT
CDR3 length: 12; D gene: NA; clone size: NA; J gene: TRBJ2-7; V gene: TRBV6-4; CDR3 protein: CATYRDSREQYF; CDR3 DNA: TGTGCCACCTATCGGGATTCACGCGAGCAGTACTTC
CDR3 length: 11; D gene: NA; clone size: few; J gene: TRBJ2-3; V gene: TRBV10-3; CDR3 protein: CAISGADTQYF; CDR3 DNA: TGTGCCATCAGCGGGGCAGATACGCAGTATTTT
CDR3 length: 14; D gene: NA; clone size: NA; J gene: TRBJ2-1; V gene: TRBV29-1; CDR3 protein: CSAPPKGAGNEQFF; CDR3 DNA: TGCAGCGCGCCCCCGAAAGGGGCGGGTAATGAGCAGTTCTTC
CDR3 length: 16; D gene: NA; clone size: many; J gene: TRBJ2-7; V gene: TRBV5-5; CDR3 protein: CASSFPTAGAAYEQYF; CDR3 DNA: TGTGCCAGCAGCTTTCCGACGGCGGGGGCAGCCTACGAGCAGTACTTC
CDR3 length: 16; D gene: NA; clone size: NA; J gene: TRBJ2-1; V gene: TRBV11-2; CDR3 protein: CASSLEGSNYYNEQFF; CDR3 DNA: TGTGCCAGCAGCTTAGAGGGTTCCAACTACTACAATGAGCAGTTCTTC
CDR3 length: 14; D gene: TRBD1; clone size: NA; J gene: TRBJ1-2; V gene: TRBV7-9; CDR3 protein: CASSDPTGQGGYTF; CDR3 DNA: TGTGCCAGCAGTGACCCGACAGGGCAGGGAGGCTACACCTTC
CDR3 length: 14; D gene: NA; clone size: many; J gene: TRBJ1-1; V gene: TRBV28; CDR3 protein: CASSFRNMNTETFF; CDR3 DNA: TGTGCCAGCAGTTTCCGCAACATGAACACTGAAACTTTCTTT
CDR3 length: 15; D gene: TRBD2; clone size: NA; J gene: TRBJ2-3; V gene: TRBV2; CDR3 protein: CASRRTSGGADTQYF; CDR3 DNA: TGTGCCAGCAGGAGGACTAGCGGGGGGGCAGATACGCAGTATTTT
CDR3 length: 15; D gene: TRBD1; clone size: many; J gene: TRBJ2-7; V gene: TRBV28; CDR3 protein: CASSLSRQGSYEQYF; CDR3 DNA: TGTGCCAGCAGTTTGTCCCGACAGGGGTCCTACGAGCAGTACTTC
CDR3 length: 12; D gene: NA; clone size: many; J gene: TRBJ2-2; V gene: TRBV12-3/TRBV12-4; CDR3 protein: CASSLGGGELFF; CDR3 DNA: TGTGCCAGCAGCTTGGGGGGCGGGGAGCTGTTTTTT
CDR3 length: 16; D gene: TRBD1; clone size: NA; J gene: TRBJ1-5; V gene: TRBV6-2/TRBV6-3; CDR3 protein: CASSYSGGGLGQPQHF; CDR3 DNA: TGTGCCAGCAGTTACTCGGGAGGGGGCTTAGGGCAGCCCCAGCATTTT
CDR3 length: 13; D gene: TRBD1; clone size: many; J gene: TRBJ1-2; V gene: TRBV12-3/TRBV12-4; CDR3 protein: CASSSGQPYGYTF; CDR3 DNA: TGTGCCAGCAGTTCGGGACAGCCCTATGGCTACACCTTC
CDR3 length: 12; D gene: TRBD1; clone size: NA; J gene: TRBJ2-7; V gene: TRBV10-3; CDR3 protein: CAIGDREYEQYF; CDR3 DNA: TGTGCCATCGGCGACAGGGAGTACGAGCAGTACTTC
CDR3 length: 14; D gene: NA; clone size: many; J gene: TRBJ2-7; V gene: TRBV28; CDR3 protein: CASSVPQGRREQYF; CDR3 DNA: TGTGCCAGCAGTGTACCACAGGGTCGTCGCGAGCAGTACTTC
CDR3 length: 13; D gene: NA; clone size: many; J gene: TRBJ2-2; V gene: TRBV12-3/TRBV12-4; CDR3 protein: CASSLQGSGELFF; CDR3 DNA: TGTGCCAGCAGTTTACAGGGGTCCGGGGAGCTGTTTTTT
CDR3 length: 18; D gene: TRBD2; clone size: many; J gene: TRBJ2-3; V gene: TRBV3-1; CDR3 protein: CASSQDFSGTSGTDTQYF; CDR3 DNA: TGTGCCAGCAGCCAAGATTTTTCCGGGACTAGCGGCACAGATACGCAGTATTTT
CDR3 length: 14; D gene: NA; clone size: many; J gene: TRBJ1-1; V gene: TRBV27; CDR3 protein: CASSFEAGGTEAFF; CDR3 DNA: TGTGCCAGCAGTTTTGAAGCGGGCGGGACTGAAGCTTTCTTT
CDR3 length: 16; D gene: NA; clone size: many; J gene: TRBJ2-3; V gene: TRBV7-3; CDR3 protein: CASSILRGPSTDTQYF; CDR3 DNA: TGTGCCAGCAGCATCCTACGGGGACCTAGCACAGATACGCAGTATTTT
CDR3 length: 14; D gene: TRBD2; clone size: NA; J gene: TRBJ2-5; V gene: TRBV19; CDR3 protein: CASSVGLAAETQYF; CDR3 DNA: TGTGCCAGTTCTGTGGGACTAGCGGCAGAGACCCAGTACTTC
CDR3 length: 10; D gene: NA; clone size: NA; J gene: TRBJ2-7; V gene: TRBV20-1; CDR3 protein: CSALLGEQYF; CDR3 DNA: TGCAGTGCTCTCTTGGGCGAGCAGTACTTC
CDR3 length: 14; D gene: NA; clone size: many; J gene: TRBJ1-1; V gene: TRBV12-5; CDR3 protein: CASGRGDPPAEAFF; CDR3 DNA: TGTGCTAGTGGCCGCGGGGATCCCCCGGCTGAAGCTTTCTTT
CDR3 length: 16; D gene: NA; clone size: many; J gene: TRBJ2-3; V gene: TRBV7-8; CDR3 protein: CASSPSGFGPTDTQYF; CDR3 DNA: TGTGCCAGCAGCCCTTCCGGCTTTGGTCCCACAGATACGCAGTATTTT
CDR3 length: 16; D gene: NA; clone size: many; J gene: TRBJ2-5; V gene: TRBV27; CDR3 protein: CASNHDTGHNQETQYF; CDR3 DNA: TGTGCCAGCAACCATGACACCGGACACAACCAAGAGACCCAGTACTTC
CDR3 length: 12; D gene: NA; clone size: many; J gene: TRBJ1-2; V gene: TRBV12-3/TRBV12-4; CDR3 protein: CASSVQTDGYTF; CDR3 DNA: TGTGCCAGCAGCGTCCAGACGGATGGCTACACCTTC
CDR3 length: 17; D gene: NA; clone size: NA; J gene: TRBJ2-1; V gene: TRBV6-1; CDR3 protein: CASSLASRDLLYNEQFF; CDR3 DNA: TGTGCCAGCAGTCTAGCTTCACGGGACCTCCTCTACAATGAGCAGTTCTTC
CDR3 length: 13; D gene: NA; clone size: few; J gene: TRBJ1-2; V gene: TRBV7-3; CDR3 protein: CASSSREGGGYTF; CDR3 DNA: TGTGCCAGCAGCTCCCGGGAGGGCGGTGGCTACACCTTC
CDR3 length: 16; D gene: NA; clone size: NA; J gene: TRBJ2-5; V gene: TRBV6-1; CDR3 protein: CASSEAHWGGAETQYF; CDR3 DNA: TGTGCCAGCAGTGAAGCCCACTGGGGGGGGGCTGAGACCCAGTACTTC
CDR3 length: 17; D gene: TRBD1; clone size: NA; J gene: TRBJ2-6; V gene: TRBV2; CDR3 protein: CASSVDRVSGGANVLTF; CDR3 DNA: TGTGCCAGCAGTGTGGACAGGGTCTCAGGAGGGGCCAACGTCCTGACTTTC
CDR3 length: 12; D gene: NA; clone size: few; J gene: TRBJ2-2; V gene: TRBV6-1; CDR3 protein: CASSPPPGELFF; CDR3 DNA: TGTGCCAGCAGCCCCCCGCCCGGGGAGCTGTTTTTT